These 9 T cell receptor beta chains were all obtained from the same sample, sequenced in a study of blood T cell repertoires in COVID-19. Data came from immunoSEQ multiplex PCR; TCRdb stores just in-frame clones and leaves some out. The table shows roughly 260,000 clones, with about 88% occurring only once. Sequenced material: peripheral blood. The source of these receptors is a man aged 55 to 70 who had recovered from COVID-19.

The genes are TRBV19 and TRBJ1-2, with D possibly matching TRBD1 (5 bases). V was shortened by 6 bases and J by 7 bases, with 18 bases between the two germline ends. The CDR3 runs 14 residues. In germline, CDR1 is LNHDA, CDR2 SQIVND (reference sequence). This CDR3 reads CASSLVVKGLGYTF. CDR3 sequence (DNA): TGTGCCAGTAGCCTTGTGGTCAAGGGACTTGGCTACACCTTC.

The CDR3 spells CASSTRTGGLVNEKLFF. CDR3 bases: TGTGCCAGCAGCACCCGGACAGGGGGACTTGTTAATGAAAAACTGTTTTTT. The chain couples TRBV9 to TRBJ1-4, with 10 positions matching TRBD1. The CDR3 covers 17 residues. The germline V gene has CDR1 SGDLS and CDR2 YYNGEE. Losses at the gene ends were 4 bases for V and 4 bases for J; bases not matched to a gene: 10.

V and J are TRBV3-1 (or the pseudogene TRBV3-2) and TRBJ1-5; 8 bases match TRBD1. Germline values: CDR1 LGHDT, CDR2 YNNKEL (reference sequence). Trimming cost V 6 bases and J 5 bases; bases outside gene matches: 3. CDR3 size: 13 residues. CDR3 protein: CASSSTGDQPQHF. CDR3 DNA: TGTGCCAGCAGTTCGACAGGGGATCAGCCCCAGCATTTT.

The chain has TRBV7-2 and TRBJ2-5; a possible D gene is TRBD2 (5 bases). This CDR3 is built from 14 residues. Germline assignment: CDR1 SGHTA and CDR2 FQGNSA. The V gene lost 4 bases and the J gene lost 5 bases, with 14 bases spanning the gap. CDR3 region: CASSSGRRRETQYF. In DNA, the CDR3 is TGTGCCAGCAGCTCAGGTCGGCGGAGGGAGACCCAGTACTTC. Complete variable domain (other parts from reference TRBV7-2 and TRBJ2-5): GAGVSQSPSNKVTEKGKDVELRCDPISGHTALYWYRQSLGQGLEFLIYFQGNSAPDKSGLPSDRFSAERTGGSVSTLTIQRTQQEDSAVYLCASSSGRRRETQYFGPGTRLLVL.

This clone has just one count. The chain is built from TRBV9 and TRBJ1-1; no clear D gene. Germline CDR1 and CDR2: SGDLS and YYNGEE. Deletions cut 2 bases from V and 0 bases from J, with 8 bases between. This CDR3 has 14 residues. The CDR3 loop reads CASSVAAMNTEAFF. Here the CDR3 DNA reads TGTGCCAGCAGCGTCGCGGCCATGAACACTGAAGCTTTCTTT.

This chain uses TRBV6-5 with TRBJ1-1; D remains unclear. The germline V gene encodes CDR1 MNHEY and CDR2 SVGAGI. V dropped 4 bases and J dropped 0 bases, with 9 bases sitting between them. The CDR3 extends over 14 amino acids. The CDR3: CASSSRIMNTEAFF. In nucleotides, the CDR3 is TGTGCCAGCAGTTCCAGGATAATGAACACTGAAGCTTTCTTT.

The chain is built from TRBV11-2 and TRBJ2-7; 7 positions agree with TRBD1. CDR3 length equals 14 residues. CDR1 is SGHAT, CDR2 FQNNGV, per germline. The ends lost 5 bases at V and 2 bases at J; junction bases unmatched: 6. CDR3 sequence: CASSRGDSTYEQYF. In nucleotides, the CDR3 is TGTGCCAGCAGCCGTGGGGACAGCACCTACGAGCAGTACTTC.

This chain links TRBV3-1 (or the pseudogene TRBV3-2) with TRBJ1-2, with TRBD1 matching 8 bases. The CDR3 covers 16 residues. Germline CDR1 reads LGHDT; CDR2 reads YNNKEL (reference sequence). Losses at the gene ends were 3 bases for V and 4 bases for J; bases not matched to a gene: 10. This CDR3 is CASSQAAGQGFYGYTF. The CDR3 nucleotides read TGTGCCAGCAGCCAGGCGGCCGGACAGGGCTTCTATGGCTACACCTTC.

This clone was seen more than once but under ten times. The J gene is TRBJ2-2, the V gene TRBV18, with D unresolved. V lost 0 bases, J lost 0 bases, and 8 bases lay in between. Germline V CDR1 and CDR2: KGHSH, LQKENI. This CDR3 spans 16 amino acids. The CDR3 region is CASSPPWSPNTGELFF. The CDR3 DNA is TGTGCCAGCTCACCACCCTGGAGCCCGAACACCGGGGAGCTGTTTTTT.